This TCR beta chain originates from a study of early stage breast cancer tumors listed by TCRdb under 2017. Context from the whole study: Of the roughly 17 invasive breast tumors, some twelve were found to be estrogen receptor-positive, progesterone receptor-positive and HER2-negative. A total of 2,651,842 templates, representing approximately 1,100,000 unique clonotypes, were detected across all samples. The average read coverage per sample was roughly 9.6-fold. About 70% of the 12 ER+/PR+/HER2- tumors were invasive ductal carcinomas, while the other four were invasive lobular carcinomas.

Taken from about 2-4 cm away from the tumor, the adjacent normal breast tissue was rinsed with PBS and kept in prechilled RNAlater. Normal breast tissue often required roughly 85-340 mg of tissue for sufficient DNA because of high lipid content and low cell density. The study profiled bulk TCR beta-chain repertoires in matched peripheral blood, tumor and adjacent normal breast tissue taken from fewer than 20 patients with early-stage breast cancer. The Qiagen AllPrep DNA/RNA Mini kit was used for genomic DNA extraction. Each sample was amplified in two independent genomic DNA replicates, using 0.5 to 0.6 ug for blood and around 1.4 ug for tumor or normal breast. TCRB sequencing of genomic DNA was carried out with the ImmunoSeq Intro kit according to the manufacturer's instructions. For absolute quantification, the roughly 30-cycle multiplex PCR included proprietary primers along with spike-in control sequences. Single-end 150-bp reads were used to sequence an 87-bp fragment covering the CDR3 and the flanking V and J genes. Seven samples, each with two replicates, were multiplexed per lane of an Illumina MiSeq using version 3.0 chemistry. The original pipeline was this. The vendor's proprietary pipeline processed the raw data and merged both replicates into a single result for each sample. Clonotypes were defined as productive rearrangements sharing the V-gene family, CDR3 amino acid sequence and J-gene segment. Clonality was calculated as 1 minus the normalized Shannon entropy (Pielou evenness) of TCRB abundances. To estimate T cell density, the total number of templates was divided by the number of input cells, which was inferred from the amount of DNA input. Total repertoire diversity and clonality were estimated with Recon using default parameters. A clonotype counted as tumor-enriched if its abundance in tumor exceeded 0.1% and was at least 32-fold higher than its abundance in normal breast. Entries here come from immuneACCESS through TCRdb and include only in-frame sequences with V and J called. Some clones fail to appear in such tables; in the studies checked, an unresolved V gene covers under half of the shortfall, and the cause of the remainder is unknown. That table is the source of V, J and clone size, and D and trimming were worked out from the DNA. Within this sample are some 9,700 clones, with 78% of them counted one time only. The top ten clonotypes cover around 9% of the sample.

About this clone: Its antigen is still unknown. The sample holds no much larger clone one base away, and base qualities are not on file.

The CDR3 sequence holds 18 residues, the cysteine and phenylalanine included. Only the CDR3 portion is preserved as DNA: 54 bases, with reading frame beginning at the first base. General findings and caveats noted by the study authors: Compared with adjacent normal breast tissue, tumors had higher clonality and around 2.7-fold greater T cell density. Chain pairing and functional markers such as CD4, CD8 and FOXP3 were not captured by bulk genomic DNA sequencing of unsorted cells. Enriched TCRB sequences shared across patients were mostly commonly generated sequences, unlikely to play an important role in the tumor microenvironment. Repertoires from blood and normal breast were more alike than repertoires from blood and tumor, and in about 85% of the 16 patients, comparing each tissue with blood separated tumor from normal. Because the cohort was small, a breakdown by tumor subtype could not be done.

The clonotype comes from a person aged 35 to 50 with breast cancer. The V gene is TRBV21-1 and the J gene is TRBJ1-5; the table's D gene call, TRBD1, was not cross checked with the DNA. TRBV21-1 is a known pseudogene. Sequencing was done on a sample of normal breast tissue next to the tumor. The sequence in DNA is TGTGCCAGCAGCAAATGGCCTAACTCCAGGGGGGCCGTTAGCCCCCAGCATTTT. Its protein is CASSKWPNSRGAVSPQHF.